One and the same sample provided the 28 T cell receptor beta chains below, sequenced in a study of shared T cell receptors in the human thymus. Method: immunoSEQ multiplex PCR; TCRdb's copy keeps in-frame clones and lacks some. This sample yields hundreds of thousands of clones, of which about 89% are seen a single time; roughly 0.0087% belongs to the top ten. These data were also reused for a study on human thymus T cells.

Sequencing used thymocytes. These receptors all come from a boy under three years old with a congenital heart defect.

The count of this clone is one. The chain carries TRBV7-9 and TRBJ1-4, with D possibly matching TRBD1 (6 bases). The CDR3 consists of 17 residues. The V gene lost 1 base and the J gene lost 3 bases, with 15 bases spanning the gap. Germline values: CDR1 SEHNR, CDR2 FQNEAQ (reference sequence). The CDR3 is CASSLEPTDRANEKLFF. CDR3 DNA: TGTGCCAGCAGCTTAGAGCCGACGGACAGAGCTAATGAAAAACTGTTTTTT.

V usage is TRBV7-8 and J usage is TRBJ2-1, with 7 bases fitting TRBD2. This CDR3 is 15 amino acids long. V was clipped by 2 bases and J by 5 bases; unmatched bases: 6. Germline V gene sequence: CDR1 SGHVS, CDR2 FQNEAQ. The CDR3 is CASSLSPSGNNEQFF. The CDR3 DNA follows: TGTGCCAGCAGCTTATCACCTAGCGGAAACAATGAGCAGTTCTTC.

This clone was seen just once. The CDR3 spells CASSLLILATQETQYF. Written as DNA, the CDR3 is TGTGCCAGCAGCCTTCTTATTCTAGCGACCCAAGAGACCCAGTACTTC. The genes are TRBV7-6 and TRBJ2-5, with D perhaps TRBD2 (6 bases). Trimming left V 5 bases short and J 1 base short, with 17 bases between. The CDR3 is 16 residues long. From germline, CDR1 is SGHVS and CDR2 FNYEAQ. The full variable domain, with the rest looked up from reference TRBV7-6 and TRBJ2-5, is GAGVSQSPRYKVTKRGQDVALRCDPISGHVSLYWYRQALGQGPEFLTYFNYEAQQDKSGLPNDRFSAERPEGSISTLTIQRTEQRDSAMYRCASSLLILATQETQYFGPGTRLLVL.

This clone was detected only a few times. The chain recombines TRBV28 with TRBJ1-2, with D possibly matching TRBD1 (5 bases). The ends were cut back, 3 bases at V and 4 bases at J, with 12 bases in the middle. The V gene's germline CDR1 is MDHEN and CDR2 SYDVKM. The CDR3 is 14 amino acids. DNA for the CDR3: TGTGCCAGCAGTTTCGAGACAGCTAGCTATGGCTACACCTTC. Amino acids: CASSFETASYGYTF.

The gene calls are TRBV28 and TRBJ2-3; D uncertain. Germline V gene sequence: CDR1 MDHEN, CDR2 SYDVKM. This CDR3 comprises 15 residues. V lost 6 bases and J lost 2, with 15 bases in between. The CDR3 is CASRNPKHDTDTQYF. The CDR3 DNA reads as TGTGCCAGCAGAAACCCTAAGCACGACACAGATACGCAGTATTTT.

Regarding this clone: An end of the junction differs from the germline gene, which may be a read error. V usage is TRBV18 and J usage is TRBJ1-1; TRBD1 matches 8 bases. This CDR3 is built from 16 residues. The germline V gene has CDR1 KGHSH and CDR2 LQKENI. The CDR3 coding sequence is TGTGCCAGCCCACCAGGAGGACAGGGCAGTAACACTGAAGCTTTCTTT. Its translation: CASPPGGQGSNTEAFF.

The chain has TRBV9 and TRBJ1-3, with 7 bases identical to TRBD1. The CDR3 totals 17 residues. In germline, CDR1 is SGDLS, CDR2 YYNGEE. Germline trimming cut 0 bases from V and 4 bases from J; bases unmatched to any gene: 10. For the CDR3, the DNA is TGTGCCAGCAGCGTAGGCATTGTGGAGGGGGCGGGAAACACCATATATTTT. This gives the protein CASSVGIVEGAGNTIYF.

This chain links TRBV7-9 with TRBJ1-6; D may be TRBD1 (6 bases). Trimming cost V 2 bases and J 7 bases, with 18 bases left between them. CDR1 and CDR2 (germline): SEHNR, FQNEAQ (reference sequence). This CDR3 has 17 residues. This chain's CDR3 is CASSLRQDSLFNSPLHF. The DNA of the CDR3 is TGTGCCAGCAGCTTAAGACAGGACAGCCTCTTCAATTCACCCCTCCACTTT.

This clone has only a few counts. This sequence joins TRBV6-1 and TRBJ2-7; 8 bases line up with TRBD2. Trimming cost V 7 bases and J 3 bases; bases outside gene matches: 8. There are 14 residues in the CDR3. Germline V gene sequence: CDR1 MNHNS, CDR2 SASEGT. The CDR3 here is CASTRTGTSYEQYF. The CDR3 nucleotides are TGTGCCAGCACCAGAACCGGGACTAGCTACGAGCAGTACTTC.

The rearrangement links TRBV20-1 to TRBJ2-7, with D possibly being TRBD1 (5 bases). The CDR3 runs to 11 residues. In germline, CDR1 is DFQATT, CDR2 SNEGSKA (reference sequence). Deletions cut 6 bases from V and 2 bases from J, with 8 bases between. The CDR3 nucleotides are TGCAGTGCGGGGCCCGCCTACGAGCAGTACTTC. This encodes CSAGPAYEQYF.

V usage is TRBV5-6 and J usage is TRBJ2-4, with TRBD1 as a possible D gene (6 bases). Trimming took 4 bases from V and 4 from J, leaving 21 bases between them. This CDR3 spans 17 amino acids. CDR1 SGHDT and CDR2 YYEEEE come from the germline V gene. The CDR3 protein is CASSDRPRGRGKNIQYF. The DNA for the CDR3 is TGTGCCAGCAGCGACCGCCCCCGCGGCAGGGGAAAAAACATTCAGTACTTC.

The rearrangement uses TRBV10-3 and TRBJ2-7; 14 bases are a match to TRBD2. The V gene end was trimmed by 6 bases and the J gene end by 0 bases; junction bases not matched to a gene: 7. Germline V gives CDR1 ENHRY, CDR2 SYGVKD. The CDR3 has 17 amino acids. The CDR3 loop reads CAIRQSGLAGGSYEQYF. DNA of the CDR3: TGTGCCATCAGGCAATCTGGACTAGCGGGAGGCTCCTACGAGCAGTACTTC.

The rearrangement uses TRBV4-1 and TRBJ2-1; perhaps TRBD1 as D (5 bases). V gave up 2 bases and J gave up 0 bases, with 29 bases separating them. The CDR3 is 22 residues long. Germline-derived CDR1 and CDR2 are MGHRA and YSYEKL. CDR3 nucleotide sequence: TGCGCCAGCAGCCAAAAGGTTGTTCCACAGTGGGGCCCACAGAGCTCCTACAATGAGCAGTTCTTC. This gives the protein CASSQKVVPQWGPQSSYNEQFF.

Comments on this clone: The same CDR3 can be traced to other DNA sequences in this sample. The V gene is TRBV29-1, the J gene TRBJ2-7, with 10 positions matching TRBD1. Per the germline V gene, CDR1 is SQVTM and CDR2 is ANQGSEA. V lost 6 bases to trimming and J lost 2 bases; unmatched junction nucleotides: 13. The CDR3 is 16 amino acids. The CDR3 spells CSVTIPDRGPAYEQYF. DNA of the CDR3: TGCAGCGTCACGATCCCCGACAGGGGGCCCGCCTACGAGCAGTACTTC.

CDR3 sequence reads: CASSQDPGGSSYNEQFF. CDR3 nucleotide sequence: TGCGCCAGCAGCCAAGATCCGGGGGGAAGCTCCTACAATGAGCAGTTCTTC. The chain recombines TRBV4-3 with TRBJ2-1; 7 bases line up with TRBD2. V lost 0 bases and J lost 0; bases outside the gene matches: 5. In germline, CDR1 is LGHNA, CDR2 YSLEER. The CDR3 contains 17 residues.

V usage is TRBV5-1 and J usage is TRBJ2-7, with 7 positions matching TRBD2. The V gene's germline CDR1 is SGHRS and CDR2 YFSETQ. The J segment lost 3 bases and the V segment lost 4 bases, leaving 4 bases of the junction unmatched. This CDR3 region has 13 residues. CDR3 nucleotide sequence: TGCGCCAGCAGCCCCAGCGGGGACTACGAGCAGTACTTC. This sequence encodes CASSPSGDYEQYF.

The chain's CDR3 is CASSPGQGCNQPQHF. DNA of the CDR3: TGCGCCAGCAGCCCGGGACAGGGCTGCAATCAGCCCCAGCATTTT. The chain has TRBV5-1 and TRBJ1-5; 9 bases match TRBD1. Germline V gene sequence: CDR1 SGHRS, CDR2 YFSETQ. V shed 4 bases and J 2 bases; nucleotides not matched to a gene: 4. The CDR3 contains 15 residues.

This clone appeared a few times. The V and J genes are TRBV9 and TRBJ2-1; weak D call: TRBD2 (6 bases). V shed 4 bases and J shed 6 bases, with 14 bases lying between them. Germline V CDR1 and CDR2: SGDLS, YYNGEE. The CDR3 sequence is 14 residues long. In DNA, the CDR3 is TGTGCCAGCAGCCCACGGGACTGCTTCAATGAGCAGTTCTTC. This gives the protein CASSPRDCFNEQFF.

This chain connects TRBV7-2 to TRBJ1-1, with 7 nucleotides matching TRBD1. CDR3 length: 14 residues. The germline V gene has CDR1 SGHTA and CDR2 FQGNSA. V trimming: 1 base; J trimming: 9 bases; junction bases outside the gene matches: 8. The CDR3 is CASSLGTGRPQAFF. CDR3 sequence (DNA): TGTGCCAGCAGCTTAGGGACAGGACGTCCACAAGCTTTCTTT.

V is TRBV5-1 and J is TRBJ2-5; D may be TRBD2 (7 bases). The germline gives CDR1 SGHRS, CDR2 YFSETQ. The V end lost 0 bases, the J end lost 5 bases, and 11 bases lay between the germline ends. The CDR3 extends over 14 amino acids. The CDR3 nucleotides read TGCGCCAGCAGCTTGGCGGGGGGCTCGGAGACCCAGTACTTC. This codes for CASSLAGGSETQYF.

This clone came up once. CDR3 bases: TGTGCCAGCAGCTTAGATCGTCGTAACAGGGGGCGACCCCGAAACACTGAAGCTTTCTTT. Translated, it gives CASSLDRRNRGRPRNTEAFF. The chain has TRBV11-2 and TRBJ1-1; the match to TRBD1 covers 9 bases. CDR1 is SGHAT and CDR2 is FQNNGV in the germline V gene. CDR3 size: 20 residues. Losses at the gene ends were 0 bases for V and 2 bases for J; bases not matched to a gene: 16. The full variable domain, its missing parts supplied by reference TRBV11-2 and TRBJ1-1, is EAGVAQSPRYKIIEKRQSVAFWCNPISGHATLYWYQQILGQGPKLLIQFQNNGVVDDSQLPKDRFSAERLKGVDSTLKIQPAKLEDSAVYLCASSLDRRNRGRPRNTEAFFGQGTRLTVV.

This clone occurred a few times. The germline gene is not matched at one end of the junction; a read error may be the cause. Other DNA sequences in the same sample also yield this CDR3. The chain employs TRBV4-2 and TRBJ1-6, with 7 bases fitting TRBD1. The CDR3 runs 21 residues. The germline V gene has CDR1 LGHNA and CDR2 YNFKEQ. The CDR3 bases are TGTGCCAGCAGCCAAGATCGAGACAGGGATGCGTTAAGCTCCTATAATTCCCCCCTCCACTTT. Its protein product is CASSQDRDRDALSSYNSPLHF.

The CDR3 reads CASPRMFEARLYEQYF. The CDR3 region has the DNA TGTGCCAGCCCCCGAATGTTCGAGGCCCGTCTCTACGAGCAGTACTTC. The rearrangement uses TRBV7-3 and TRBJ2-7; D ambiguous. With 8 bases removed from V and 3 bases from J, the gap between germline ends came to 23 bases. This CDR3 spans 16 amino acids. Germline-derived CDR1 and CDR2 are SGHTA and FQGTGA.

CDR3 nucleotides: TGTGCCAGCAGTCCCCCGGCGGGACAGGGGGCCTATGGCTACACCTTC. Translated: CASSPPAGQGAYGYTF. This rearrangement joins TRBV27 to TRBJ1-2; 12 nucleotides line up with TRBD1. The germline gives CDR1 MNHEY, CDR2 SMNVEV (reference sequence). The CDR3 sequence is 16 residues long. After removal of 5 bases from V and 4 bases from J, the junction contained 8 bases not matched to a gene.

The chain links TRBV28 to TRBJ2-3; 7 bases line up with TRBD1. V lost 2 bases to trimming and J lost 2 bases; unmatched junction nucleotides: 7. The germline V gene has CDR1 MDHEN and CDR2 SYDVKM. CDR3 size: 16 residues. The CDR3 region is CASSLPSTGYTDTQYF. The CDR3 DNA follows: TGTGCCAGCAGTTTACCCTCGACAGGGTACACAGATACGCAGTATTTT.

This chain's CDR3 is CASSEAPRSYNEQFF. CDR3 DNA: TGTGCCAGCAGTGAAGCGCCCAGATCCTACAATGAGCAGTTCTTC. V usage is TRBV6-1 and J usage is TRBJ2-1, with unresolved D. Between the trimmed V and J ends, which lost 0 bases and 1 base, there was a span of 7 bases. CDR3 length: 15 amino acids. Germline CDR1 and CDR2: MNHNS and SASEGT.

The chain is built from TRBV27 and TRBJ1-2, with 7 bases matching TRBD1. The J segment lost 4 bases and the V segment lost 3 bases, leaving 11 bases of the junction unmatched. This CDR3 has 16 residues. Germline V gene lookup returns CDR1 MNHEY and CDR2 SMNVEV (reference sequence). The CDR3 spells CASSFSRGMRAYGYTF. The CDR3 bases are TGTGCCAGCAGTTTCTCCAGGGGGATGCGAGCCTATGGCTACACCTTC.

J is TRBJ1-1 and V is TRBV27; 8 bases are shared with TRBD1. V trimming: 2 bases; J trimming: 0 bases; junction bases outside the gene matches: 8. Germline assignment: CDR1 MNHEY and CDR2 SMNVEV (reference sequence). This CDR3 has 17 residues. The CDR3 DNA reads as TGTGCCAGCAGTTTAGGGACAGGTCCCGTCATGAACACTGAAGCTTTCTTT. Encoded protein: CASSLGTGPVMNTEAFF.